This T cell receptor beta chain appears in the sequencing data of a study of human thymus T cells. Study results and limitations: Thymic as well as blood repertoires seemed to favor certain V and J genes unevenly. Related research has reported that thymic repertoires overlap highly among unrelated individuals.

Sequencing was performed with immunoSEQ multiplex PCR; in TCRdb, only in-frame clones are kept and a portion is missing. The repertoire holds under 95,000 clones, 90% to 95% seen once, with around 0.03% in the top ten. The CDR3 is made up of 15 amino acids. Trimming took 0 bases from V and 3 from J, leaving 11 bases between them. CDR1 and CDR2 from the germline V gene are MGHRA and YSYEKL. From resections taken during corrective heart surgery, the thymus tissue was obtained. Donors consisted of healthy Finnish infants (having corrective surgery for congenital heart defects). With respect to this clone: The antigen is unknown.

The sequencing sample was made of thymus tissue. This receptor was taken from a girl under three years old with a congenital heart defect but otherwise immunologically healthy. V usage is TRBV4-1 and J usage is TRBJ1-1; D perhaps matches TRBD1 (5 bases). CDR3 loop: CASSQEGMGDTEAFF. The CDR3 coding sequence is TGCGCCAGCAGCCAAGAGGGGATGGGGGACACTGAAGCTTTCTTT.